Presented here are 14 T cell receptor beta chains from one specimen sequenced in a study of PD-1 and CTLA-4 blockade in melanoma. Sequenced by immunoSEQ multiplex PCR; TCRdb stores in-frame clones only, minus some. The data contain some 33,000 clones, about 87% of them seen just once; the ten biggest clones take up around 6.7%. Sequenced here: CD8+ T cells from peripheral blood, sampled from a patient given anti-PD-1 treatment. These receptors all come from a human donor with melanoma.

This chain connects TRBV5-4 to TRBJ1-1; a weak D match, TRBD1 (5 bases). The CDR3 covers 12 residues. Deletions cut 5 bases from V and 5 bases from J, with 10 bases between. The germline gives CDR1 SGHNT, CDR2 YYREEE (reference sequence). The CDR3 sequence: CASSWGGTEAFF. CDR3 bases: TGTGCCAGCAGTTGGGGGGGGACTGAAGCTTTCTTT.

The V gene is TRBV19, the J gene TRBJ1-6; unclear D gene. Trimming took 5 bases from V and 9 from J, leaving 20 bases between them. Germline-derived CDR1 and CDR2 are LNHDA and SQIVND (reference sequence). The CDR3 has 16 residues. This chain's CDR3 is CASSPAWERRSSPLHF. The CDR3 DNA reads TGTGCCAGTAGTCCCGCCTGGGAGCGGAGGAGTTCACCCCTCCACTTT.

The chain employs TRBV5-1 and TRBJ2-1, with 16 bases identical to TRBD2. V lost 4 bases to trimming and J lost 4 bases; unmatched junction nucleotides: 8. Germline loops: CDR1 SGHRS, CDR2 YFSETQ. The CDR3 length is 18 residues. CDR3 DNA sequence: TGCGCCAGCAGCCCGGGACTAGCGGGGGGGCCGGGTTACAATGAGCAGTTCTTC. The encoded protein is CASSPGLAGGPGYNEQFF.

The CDR3, as DNA: TGCGCCAGCAGCCAAGCCTTCGGGACGGCCTATGGCTACACCTTC. This sequence encodes CASSQAFGTAYGYTF. The chain joins TRBV4-3 to TRBJ1-2, with D tentatively TRBD1 (5 bases). Per germline, CDR1 LGHNA and CDR2 YSLEER. The germline V and J ends were trimmed by 1 base and 4 bases, with 13 bases remaining between them. CDR3 length: 15 amino acids.

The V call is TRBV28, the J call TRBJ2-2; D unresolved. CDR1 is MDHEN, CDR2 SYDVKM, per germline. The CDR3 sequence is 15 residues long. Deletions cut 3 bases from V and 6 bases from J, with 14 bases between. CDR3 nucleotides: TGTGCCAGCAGTTTGATACATATTGCTTCCGGGGAGCTGTTTTTT. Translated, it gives CASSLIHIASGELFF. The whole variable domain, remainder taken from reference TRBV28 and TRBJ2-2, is DVKVTQSSRYLVKRTGEKVFLECVQDMDHENMFWYRQDPGLGLRLIYFSYDVKMKEKGDIPEGYSVSREKKERFSLILESASTNQTSMYLCASSLIHIASGELFFGEGSRLTVL.

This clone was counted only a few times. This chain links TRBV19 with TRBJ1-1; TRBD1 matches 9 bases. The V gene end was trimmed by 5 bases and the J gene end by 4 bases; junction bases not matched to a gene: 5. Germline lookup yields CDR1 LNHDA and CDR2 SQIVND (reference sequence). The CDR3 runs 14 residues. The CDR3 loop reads CASSYRGLGTEAFF. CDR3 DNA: TGTGCCAGTAGTTACAGGGGGCTCGGCACTGAAGCTTTCTTT. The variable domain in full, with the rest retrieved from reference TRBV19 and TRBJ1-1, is DGGITQSPKYLFRKEGQNVTLSCEQNLNHDAMYWYRQDPGQGLRLIYYSQIVNDFQKGDIAEGYSVSREKKESFPLTVTSAQKNPTAFYLCASSYRGLGTEAFFGQGTRLTVV.

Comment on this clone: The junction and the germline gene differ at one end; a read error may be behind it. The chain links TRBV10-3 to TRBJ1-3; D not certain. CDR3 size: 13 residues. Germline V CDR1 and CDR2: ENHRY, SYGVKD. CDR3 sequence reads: CAISDDSRNAIYF. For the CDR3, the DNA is TGTGCCATCAGTGACGACTCTAGAAACGCCATATATTTT.

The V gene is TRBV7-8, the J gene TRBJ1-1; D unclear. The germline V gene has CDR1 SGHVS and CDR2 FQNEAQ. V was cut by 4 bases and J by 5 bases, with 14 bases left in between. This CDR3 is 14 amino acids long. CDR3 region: CASSYLEGRTEAFF. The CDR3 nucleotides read TGTGCCAGCAGCTACTTAGAAGGGAGGACTGAAGCTTTCTTT.

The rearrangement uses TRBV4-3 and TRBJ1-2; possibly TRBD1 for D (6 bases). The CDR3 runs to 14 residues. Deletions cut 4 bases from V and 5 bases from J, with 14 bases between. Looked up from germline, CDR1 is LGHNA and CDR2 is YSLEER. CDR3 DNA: TGCGCCAGCAGCCCCTTTGGGGGCGAGTATGGCTACACCTTC. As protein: CASSPFGGEYGYTF.

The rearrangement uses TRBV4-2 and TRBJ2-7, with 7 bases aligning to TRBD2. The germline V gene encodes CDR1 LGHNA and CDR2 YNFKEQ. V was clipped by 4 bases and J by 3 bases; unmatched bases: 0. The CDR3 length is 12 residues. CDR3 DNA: TGTGCCAGCAGCCCGGGGGGCTACGAGCAGTACTTC. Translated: CASSPGGYEQYF.

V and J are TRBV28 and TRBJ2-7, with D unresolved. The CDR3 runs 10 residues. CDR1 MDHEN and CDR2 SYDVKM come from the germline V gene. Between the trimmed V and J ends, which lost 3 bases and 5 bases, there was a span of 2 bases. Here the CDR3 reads CASSLHEQYF. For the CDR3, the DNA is TGTGCCAGCAGTTTGCACGAGCAGTACTTC.

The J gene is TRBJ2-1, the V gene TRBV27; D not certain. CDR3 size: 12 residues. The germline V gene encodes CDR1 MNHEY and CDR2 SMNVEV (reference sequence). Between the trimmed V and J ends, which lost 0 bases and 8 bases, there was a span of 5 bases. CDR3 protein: CASSLSLDEQFF. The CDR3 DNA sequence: TGTGCCAGCAGTTTATCGCTGGATGAGCAGTTCTTC.

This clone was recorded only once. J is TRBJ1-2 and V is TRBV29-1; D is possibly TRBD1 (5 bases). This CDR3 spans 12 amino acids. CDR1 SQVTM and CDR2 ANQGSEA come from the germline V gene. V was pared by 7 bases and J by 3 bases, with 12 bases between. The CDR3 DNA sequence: TGCAGCGCCCAGGGAGACGACTATGGCTACACCTTC. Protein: CSAQGDDYGYTF.

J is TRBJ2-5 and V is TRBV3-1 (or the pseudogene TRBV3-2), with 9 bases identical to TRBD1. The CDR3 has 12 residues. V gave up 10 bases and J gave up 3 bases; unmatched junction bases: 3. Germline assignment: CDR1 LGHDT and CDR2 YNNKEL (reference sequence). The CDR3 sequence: CATRDREETQYF. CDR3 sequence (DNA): TGTGCCACCCGGGACAGGGAAGAGACCCAGTACTTC.